Sequencing of this T cell receptor (beta chain) was carried out in a study of technical replicates of blood from a few donors. Trimming removed 0 bases from V and 3 bases from J, with 14 bases in between. This CDR3 is built from 15 residues. The germline CDR1 and CDR2 sequences are SQVTM and ANQGSEA. Data came from immunoSEQ multiplex PCR; TCRdb stores just in-frame clones and leaves some out. The profile shows about 89,000 clones, roughly 94% of them singletons. The clonotype was recovered from a human donor in good health. This chain connects TRBV29-1 to TRBJ2-5; D is ambiguous. Sequenced: T cells isolated from PBMCs. CDR3 residues: CSVEDLRVQKETQYF. CDR3 sequence (DNA): TGCAGCGTTGAAGATCTCCGGGTCCAAAAAGAGACCCAGTACTTC. The full variable domain, its missing parts supplied by reference TRBV29-1 and TRBJ2-5, is SAVISQKPSRDICQRGTSLTIQCQVDSQVTMMFWYRQQPGQSLTLIATANQGSEATYESGFVIDKFPISRPNLTFSTLTVSNMSPEDSSIYLCSVEDLRVQKETQYFGPGTRLLVL.